Below, 25 T cell receptor beta chains from the same sample are listed, as sequenced in a study of blood T cell repertoires in COVID-19. The assay was immunoSEQ multiplex PCR, and TCRdb's table has in-frame clones only and misses some. The sample lists roughly 300,000 clones, 83% occurring once. The source material was peripheral blood. All receptors come from a woman in her 50s who had recovered from COVID-19.

The chain carries TRBV4-2 and TRBJ2-3, with D perhaps TRBD1 (6 bases). This CDR3 has 16 residues. Trimming left V 1 base short and J 3 bases short, with 14 bases between. Per germline, CDR1 LGHNA and CDR2 YNFKEQ. CDR3 nucleotides: TGTGCCAGCAGCCAAGGGTCGGGACAACTAACAGATACGCAGTATTTT. Encoded protein: CASSQGSGQLTDTQYF.

This chain joins TRBV4-3 and TRBJ1-2; D ambiguous. This CDR3 has 13 residues. Deletions cut 0 bases from V and 9 bases from J, with 11 bases between. Germline values: CDR1 LGHNA, CDR2 YSLEER. The CDR3 DNA reads as TGCGCCAGCAGCCAAGATTCGCGGGATAGCTACACCTTC. This codes for CASSQDSRDSYTF.

The rearrangement links TRBV28 to TRBJ2-7; 13 bases map to TRBD2. The CDR3 sequence is 15 residues long. J lost 3 bases, V lost 5 bases, and 4 bases had no gene match. CDR1 and CDR2 from the germline V gene are MDHEN and SYDVKM. CDR3 loop: CASSPGLAGDYEQYF. CDR3 sequence (DNA): TGTGCCAGCAGTCCCGGACTAGCGGGAGACTACGAGCAGTACTTC.

The CDR3: CASSTMALAGGPTDTQYF. The DNA for the CDR3 is TGTGCCAGCAGCACTATGGCACTAGCGGGGGGGCCCACAGATACGCAGTATTTT. The chain links TRBV7-3 to TRBJ2-3, with 13 bases aligning to TRBD2. Trimming cost V 5 bases and J 2 bases; bases outside gene matches: 10. Germline loops: CDR1 SGHTA, CDR2 FQGTGA. The length of the CDR3 is 18 residues.

The J gene is TRBJ1-5, the V gene TRBV7-2; TRBD1 agrees at 7 bases. Germline V gene data show CDR1 as SGHTA and CDR2 as FQGNSA. The CDR3 loop spans 15 amino acids. Unmatched junction bases numbered 3, after V lost 1 base and J lost 3 bases. The DNA of the CDR3 is TGTGCCAGCAGCTTAGTGACAGGGTCCAATCAGCCCCAGCATTTT. Protein product: CASSLVTGSNQPQHF.

This CDR3 is CASSRQNQPQHF. The CDR3 DNA reads as TGTGCCAGTAGTAGGCAAAATCAGCCCCAGCATTTT. The rearrangement links TRBV19 to TRBJ1-5; D call uncertain. V lost 4 bases to trimming and J lost 4 bases, with 5 bases between them. The CDR3 length is 12 residues. CDR1 and CDR2 from the germline V gene are LNHDA and SQIVND (reference sequence).

The sample holds a few counts of this clone. The V and J genes are TRBV6-2 or TRBV6-3 and TRBJ1-5, with D possibly TRBD1 on 6 matching bases. The length of the CDR3 is 19 residues. In germline, CDR1 is MNHEY, CDR2 SVGEGT. V dropped 6 bases and J dropped 0 bases, with 24 bases sitting between them. CDR3 sequence reads: CASSEGRGAPTYSNQPQHF. The CDR3 region has the DNA TGTGCCAGCAGCGAAGGTCGGGGGGCGCCCACCTATAGCAATCAGCCCCAGCATTTT.

The J gene is TRBJ1-5, the V gene TRBV18; the D is unclear. The CDR3 sequence is 15 residues long. The V end lost 2 bases, the J end lost 2 bases, and 10 bases lay between the germline ends. Germline CDR1 reads KGHSH; CDR2 reads LQKENI. The CDR3 DNA reads TGTGCCAGCTCACCAACGGCCCAGGGCAATCAGCCCCAGCATTTT. It encodes CASSPTAQGNQPQHF.

This clone appeared a single time. Here the CDR3 DNA reads TGTGCCACCAGCCCCAGGGGGGAGGAGCAGTTCTTC. This gives the protein CATSPRGEEQFF. The chain employs TRBV24-1 and TRBJ2-1; possibly TRBD1 for D (7 bases). Trimming stripped 7 bases from V and 10 bases from J, with 13 bases between. The CDR3 is 12 residues long. Germline V gene lookup returns CDR1 KGHDR and CDR2 SFDVKD.

Concerning this clone: Other nucleotide sequences in the sample specify the same CDR3. The CDR3 here is CASSSRGYGYTF. The CDR3 DNA reads TGTGCCAGCAGTTCCCGGGGATATGGCTACACCTTC. The chain joins TRBV28 to TRBJ1-2; D uncertain. The CDR3 covers 12 residues. V shed 4 bases and J shed 5 bases, with 8 bases lying between them. Germline CDR1 reads MDHEN; CDR2 reads SYDVKM.

Comments on this clone: One junction end disagrees with the germline gene, perhaps due to a read error. CDR3 region: CASSIYSSSFFAF. The CDR3 DNA reads TGTGCCAGTAGTATTTACAGTTCTTCGTTTTTTGCCTTC. The V call is TRBV19, the J call TRBJ1-2, with D hard to call. The germline V gene has CDR1 LNHDA and CDR2 SQIVND (reference sequence). This CDR3 has 13 residues.

The chain links TRBV6-2 or TRBV6-3 to TRBJ2-3, with 12 bases fitting TRBD2. Germline V lookup: CDR1 MNHEY, CDR2 SVGEGT. There are 16 residues in the CDR3. Trimming cost V 1 base and J 8 bases; bases outside gene matches: 7. In DNA, the CDR3 is TGTGCCAGCAGTTACTTTCTAGCGGGAGGGGGGGCTACGCAGTATTTT. Encoded protein: CASSYFLAGGGATQYF.

This clone was seen only a few times. This rearrangement joins TRBV5-1 to TRBJ2-7, with D possibly matching TRBD1 (8 bases). Germline V gene data show CDR1 as SGHRS and CDR2 as YFSETQ. The CDR3 sequence is 15 residues long. V was trimmed by 4 bases and J by 0 bases, leaving 14 bases between them. The CDR3 DNA is TGCGCCAGCAGCCCACAGGGGGGGGGCTCCTACGAGCAGTACTTC. The encoded protein is CASSPQGGGSYEQYF.

The rearrangement joins TRBV19 to TRBJ1-4, with D maybe TRBD1 (6 bases). The CDR3 sequence is 15 residues long. Germline-derived CDR1 and CDR2 are LNHDA and SQIVND (reference sequence). V shed 8 bases and J shed 8 bases, with 21 bases lying between them. CDR3 sequence reads: CASEPSGGGNEKLFF. The DNA for the CDR3 is TGTGCCAGTGAGCCCTCGGGAGGGGGGAACGAAAAACTGTTTTTT. Full variable domain (missing parts from reference TRBV19 and TRBJ1-4): DGGITQSPKYLFRKEGQNVTLSCEQNLNHDAMYWYRQDPGQGLRLIYYSQIVNDFQKGDIAEGYSVSREKKESFPLTVTSAQKNPTAFYLCASEPSGGGNEKLFFGSGTQLSVL.

A single count supports this clone. CDR3 protein: CASSPGTGDWFLQYF. CDR3 nucleotide sequence: TGCGCCAGCAGCCCGGGGACAGGGGACTGGTTTTTGCAGTACTTC. The rearrangement links TRBV5-1 to TRBJ2-7, with TRBD1 matching 10 bases. The CDR3 sequence is 15 residues long. The J segment lost 9 bases and the V segment lost 4 bases, leaving 13 bases of the junction unmatched. Germline CDR1 reads SGHRS; CDR2 reads YFSETQ.

CDR3 protein: CASSDPRQGYNEQFF. CDR3 nucleotide sequence: TGTGCCAGCAGCGACCCGAGACAGGGTTACAATGAGCAGTTCTTC. V gene TRBV6-5 combines with J gene TRBJ2-1; 7 bases match TRBD1. The CDR3 contains 15 residues. The germline V gene encodes CDR1 MNHEY and CDR2 SVGAGI. After removal of 6 bases from V and 4 bases from J, the junction contained 9 bases not matched to a gene.

This chain connects TRBV7-3 to TRBJ2-1, with 8 bases fitting TRBD1. This CDR3 has 17 residues. Germline lookup yields CDR1 SGHTA and CDR2 FQGTGA. The V and J ends lost 5 bases and 0 bases, in that order; junction bases with no gene match: 9. DNA of the CDR3: TGTGCCAGCAGCACACAACCACAGGGGGGCTCCTACAATGAGCAGTTCTTC. Protein product: CASSTQPQGGSYNEQFF. Together with reference TRBV7-3 and TRBJ2-1, the CDR3 gives the full variable domain: GAGVSQTPSNKVTEKGKYVELRCDPISGHTALYWYRQSLGQGPEFLIYFQGTGAADDSGLPNDRFFAVRPEGSVSTLKIQRTERGDSAVYLCASSTQPQGGSYNEQFFGPGTRLTVL.

The chain uses TRBV24-1 and TRBJ2-7; 12 bases are shared with TRBD1. V was pared by 10 bases and J by 1 base, with 4 bases of the junction left unmatched. The CDR3 has 14 amino acids. Germline assignment: CDR1 KGHDR and CDR2 SFDVKD. The DNA of the CDR3 is TGTGCCACGGGGACAGGGGGCGGTTCCTACGAGCAGTACTTC. It translates to CATGTGGGSYEQYF.

The gene calls are TRBV27 and TRBJ2-3, with 9 bases identical to TRBD2. CDR1 MNHEY and CDR2 SMNVEV come from the germline V gene (reference sequence). The CDR3 sequence is 15 residues long. The V gene end was trimmed by 5 bases and the J gene end by 4 bases; junction bases not matched to a gene: 7. The CDR3 DNA sequence: TGTGCCAGCAGTCTGAGAGTAGCGGGAGCAGATACGCAGTATTTT. Translation gives CASSLRVAGADTQYF.

The count of this clone is one. The chain links TRBV3-1 (or the pseudogene TRBV3-2) to TRBJ2-1; D may be TRBD2 (6 bases). Trimming removed 0 bases from V and 10 bases from J, with 19 bases in between. The CDR3 runs to 16 residues. Germline V gene sequence: CDR1 LGHDT, CDR2 YNNKEL (reference sequence). The CDR3 is CASSQDGSGPYREQFF. The DNA for the CDR3 is TGTGCCAGCAGCCAAGATGGAAGCGGGCCTTACCGCGAGCAGTTCTTC.

The V and J genes are TRBV28 and TRBJ1-5; TRBD1 matches 8 bases. CDR1 is MDHEN, CDR2 SYDVKM, per germline. This CDR3 has 15 residues. V shed 7 bases and J 2 bases; nucleotides not matched to a gene: 7. The CDR3 DNA sequence: TGTGCCAGCAACGGAGGGACAGGCCGCAATCAGCCCCAGCATTTT. Its translation is CASNGGTGRNQPQHF.

The chain combines TRBV3-1 (or the pseudogene TRBV3-2) with TRBJ2-3; 7 bases fit TRBD2. Trimming at V came to 7 bases and at J to 6 bases, leaving 16 bases not matched to a gene. Per the germline V gene, CDR1 is LGHDT and CDR2 is YNNKEL (reference sequence). The CDR3 has 16 residues. The CDR3 loop is CASTRRGGIAGDTQYF. The CDR3 DNA is TGTGCCAGCACCAGGAGGGGAGGAATAGCGGGCGATACGCAGTATTTT.

This rearrangement joins TRBV3-1 (or the pseudogene TRBV3-2) to TRBJ2-1, with 7 bases lining up with TRBD2. The CDR3 has 17 amino acids. The V segment lost 4 bases and the J segment 3 bases; nucleotides outside the gene matches: 12. CDR1 is LGHDT and CDR2 is YNNKEL in the germline V gene (reference sequence). The CDR3 DNA is TGTGCCAGCAGCCGCTGGGAGGGGACCTCCATCTACAATGAGCAGTTCTTC. Translated: CASSRWEGTSIYNEQFF.

This chain joins TRBV5-8 and TRBJ1-5; 8 bases are a match to TRBD1. CDR3 length: 17 amino acids. Looked up from germline, CDR1 is SGHTS and CDR2 is YDEGEE. V trimming: 1 base; J trimming: 1 base; junction bases outside the gene matches: 7. The CDR3 loop reads CASSLFQRQGSNQPQHF. The CDR3 DNA reads TGTGCCAGCAGCTTGTTTCAGAGACAGGGGAGCAATCAGCCCCAGCATTTT. Full variable domain (missing parts from reference TRBV5-8 and TRBJ1-5): EAGVTQSPTHLIKTRGQQATLRCSPISGHTSVYWYQQALGLGLQFLLWYDEGEERNRGNFPPRFSGRQFPNYSSELNVNALELEDSALYLCASSLFQRQGSNQPQHFGDGTRLSIL.

This clone was counted ten times or more. This chain uses TRBV5-1 with TRBJ2-2, with TRBD1 identical over 9 bases. Trimming at V came to 2 bases and at J to 7 bases, leaving 15 bases not matched to a gene. This CDR3 is 18 amino acids long. Germline V gene data show CDR1 as SGHRS and CDR2 as YFSETQ. The CDR3 nucleotides are TGCGCCAGCAGCTTACAGGGAACAGGGGGCAGTTTCGGCGGGGAGCTGTTTTTT. Amino acids: CASSLQGTGGSFGGELFF. Full variable domain (missing parts from reference TRBV5-1 and TRBJ2-2): KAGVTQTPRYLIKTRGQQVTLSCSPISGHRSVSWYQQTPGQGLQFLFEYFSETQRNKGNFPGRFSGRQFSNSRSEMNVSTLELGDSALYLCASSLQGTGGSFGGELFFGEGSRLTVL.